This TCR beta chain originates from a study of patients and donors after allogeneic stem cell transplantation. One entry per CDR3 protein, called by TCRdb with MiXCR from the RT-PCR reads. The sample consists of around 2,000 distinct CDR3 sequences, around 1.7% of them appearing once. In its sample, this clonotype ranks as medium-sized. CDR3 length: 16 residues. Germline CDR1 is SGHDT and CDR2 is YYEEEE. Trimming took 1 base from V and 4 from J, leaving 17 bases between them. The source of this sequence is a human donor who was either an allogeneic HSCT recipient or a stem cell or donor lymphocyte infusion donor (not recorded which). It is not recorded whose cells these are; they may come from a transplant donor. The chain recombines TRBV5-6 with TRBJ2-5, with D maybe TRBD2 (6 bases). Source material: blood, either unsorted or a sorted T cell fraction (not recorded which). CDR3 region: CASSLTQDYRRETQYF. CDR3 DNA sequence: TGTGCCAGCAGCTTGACCCAGGACTACCGCAGAGAGACCCAGTACTTC.